Presented here are 16 T cell receptor beta chains from one specimen sequenced in a study of lymphopenia after photon versus proton radiotherapy. Profiling relied on immunoSEQ multiplex PCR, and the TCRdb table lists in-frame clones only, not all of them. The sample yields tens of thousands of clones, roughly 89% seen once. Sequenced material: peripheral blood, taken from a patient treated with proton-based radiotherapy. These receptors were obtained from a woman in her seventies with pancreatic cancer. Some clones in this sample may be carry-over from other donors' samples.

The V call is TRBV4-1, the J call TRBJ2-1; 7 bases are shared with TRBD2. From germline, CDR1 is MGHRA and CDR2 YSYEKL. J was trimmed by 6 bases and V by 5 bases; bases with no gene match: 13. The CDR3 spans 16 residues. Here the CDR3 DNA reads TGCGCCAGCAGCTCTTGGAGGACTAGGGGTTTCAATGAGCAGTTCTTC. This codes for CASSSWRTRGFNEQFF.

This clone appeared a single time. V and J are TRBV30 and TRBJ1-1; D is perhaps TRBD1 (5 bases). Germline values: CDR1 GTSNPN, CDR2 SVGIG (reference sequence). This CDR3 has 14 amino acids. Trimming stripped 3 bases from V and 6 bases from J, with 17 bases between. The CDR3 loop reads CAWSPRGGIAEAFF. The CDR3 bases are TGTGCCTGGAGCCCCCGGGGGGGGATCGCTGAAGCTTTCTTT.

The CDR3 DNA reads TGCGCCAGCAGCCAATCGACAGGGAGCTATGGCTACACCTTC. Translation gives CASSQSTGSYGYTF. This sequence joins TRBV4-3 and TRBJ1-2, with 7 bases aligning to TRBD1. CDR1 is LGHNA and CDR2 is YSLEER in the germline V gene. Germline trimming cut 2 bases from V and 4 bases from J; bases unmatched to any gene: 4. This CDR3 is 14 amino acids long.

This sequence joins TRBV29-1 and TRBJ2-3; tentatively, D is TRBD1 (5 bases). V was trimmed by 6 bases and J by 4 bases, leaving 20 bases between them. The germline V gene encodes CDR1 SQVTM and CDR2 ANQGSEA. The CDR3 length is 15 residues. CDR3 region: CSVERQQTWADTQYF. The CDR3 region has the DNA TGCAGCGTAGAAAGACAGCAAACCTGGGCAGATACGCAGTATTTT.

The chain is built from TRBV7-3 and TRBJ2-5; 7 bases match TRBD1. This CDR3 spans 14 amino acids. V was pared by 5 bases and J by 4 bases, with 7 bases of the junction left unmatched. Germline CDR1 SGHTA, CDR2 FQGTGA. For the CDR3, the DNA is TGTGCCAGCAGCCCGATGGGACAGAGAGAGACCCAGTACTTC. This translates into CASSPMGQRETQYF.

The chain uses TRBV9 and TRBJ2-1, with D perhaps given as TRBD1 or TRBD2 (6 bases each). The CDR3 totals 15 residues. V was shortened by 0 bases and J by 10 bases, with 17 bases between the two germline ends. The germline CDR1 and CDR2 sequences are SGDLS and YYNGEE. CDR3 sequence (DNA): TGTGCCAGCAGCGTAGTACTCGGGGGCGAAGGGGAGCAGTTCTTC. Translation gives CASSVVLGGEGEQFF.

This chain joins TRBV13 and TRBJ1-5, with TRBD1 identical over 8 bases. The germline V gene encodes CDR1 PRHDT and CDR2 FYEKMQ (reference sequence). Losses at the gene ends were 6 bases for V and 2 bases for J; bases not matched to a gene: 12. The CDR3 contains 17 residues. This CDR3 is CASSRGQGKVGNQPQHF. The CDR3 region has the DNA TGTGCCAGCAGTCGTGGACAGGGAAAGGTAGGCAATCAGCCCCAGCATTTT. The whole variable domain, filled in from reference TRBV13 and TRBJ1-5, reads AAGVIQSPRHLIKEKRETATLKCYPIPRHDTVYWYQQGPGQDPQFLISFYEKMQSDKGSIPDRFSAQQFSDYHSELNMSSLELGDSALYFCASSRGQGKVGNQPQHFGDGTRLSIL.

The chain recombines TRBV14 with TRBJ1-2; D may be TRBD1 (6 bases). The V and J ends lost 5 bases and 4 bases respectively, with 14 bases between them. In germline, CDR1 is SGHDN, CDR2 FVKESK. There are 14 residues in the CDR3. The CDR3 nucleotides are TGTGCCAGCAGCGCACAAGGGGGTACCTATGGCTACACCTTC. It translates to CASSAQGGTYGYTF.

The rearrangement joins TRBV4-1 to TRBJ2-7, with no clear D. V was trimmed by 0 bases and J by 7 bases, leaving 13 bases between them. CDR1 MGHRA and CDR2 YSYEKL come from the germline V gene. This CDR3 has 14 residues. CDR3 amino acids: CASSQDALGREQYF. The DNA for the CDR3 is TGCGCCAGCAGCCAAGATGCTTTGGGCCGGGAGCAGTACTTC.

This sequence joins TRBV27 and TRBJ2-7; 11 nucleotides match TRBD2. The V segment lost 6 bases and the J segment 4 bases; nucleotides outside the gene matches: 8. Germline V gene lookup returns CDR1 MNHEY and CDR2 SMNVEV (reference sequence). The CDR3 spans 15 residues. CDR3 bases: TGTGCCAGCAGCCTGACTAGCGGGATTCGGTACGAGCAGTACTTC. It specifies CASSLTSGIRYEQYF.

This clone was seen only once. The chain couples TRBV2 to TRBJ2-7, with TRBD1 matching 9 bases. The germline gives CDR1 SNHLY, CDR2 FYNNEI. This CDR3 contains 16 residues. Trimming removed 4 bases from V and 5 bases from J; junction bases left unmatched: 12. CDR3 DNA: TGTGCCAGCAGTGCTCTACAGGGGGCGAGTAAGGACGAGCAGTACTTC. This encodes CASSALQGASKDEQYF.

This clone came up a few times. The V gene is TRBV14, the J gene TRBJ1-2, with 8 bases lining up with TRBD1. The germline gives CDR1 SGHDN, CDR2 FVKESK. Trimming at V came to 5 bases and at J to 0 bases, leaving 5 bases not matched to a gene. The CDR3 has 15 residues. The DNA of the CDR3 is TGTGCCAGCAGCGAACAGACAGGGGCTAACTATGGCTACACCTTC. This gives the protein CASSEQTGANYGYTF.

The chain joins TRBV5-1 to TRBJ2-5; 9 bases are a match to TRBD2. With V trimmed by 1 base and J by 5 bases, 3 bases remained unmatched. There are 14 residues in the CDR3. Germline CDR1 and CDR2: SGHRS and YFSETQ. CDR3 nucleotide sequence: TGCGCCAGCAGCTTGTCTAGCGGGGCCGAGACCCAGTACTTC. Amino acids: CASSLSSGAETQYF.

J is TRBJ1-2 and V is TRBV2, with D unresolved. Deletions cut 0 bases from V and 4 bases from J, with 9 bases between. CDR1 SNHLY and CDR2 FYNNEI come from the germline V gene. This CDR3 contains 14 residues. The DNA for the CDR3 is TGTGCCAGCAGTGAAGCCCGGAGAAGCTATGGCTACACCTTC. This encodes CASSEARRSYGYTF. The full variable domain, its missing parts supplied by reference TRBV2 and TRBJ1-2, is EPEVTQTPSHQVTQMGQEVILRCVPISNHLYFYWYRQILGQKVEFLVSFYNNEISEKSEIFDDQFSVERPDGSNFTLKIRSTKLEDSAMYFCASSEARRSYGYTFGSGTRLTVV.

The chain uses TRBV7-9 and TRBJ2-5; TRBD1 matches 8 bases. The CDR3 is made up of 16 amino acids. Germline values: CDR1 SEHNR, CDR2 FQNEAQ (reference sequence). Trimming cost V 5 bases and J 5 bases; bases outside gene matches: 13. As DNA, the CDR3 is TGTGCCAGCAGCAACGGACAGGGTGGTCTTTCGGAGACCCAGTACTTC. The encoded protein is CASSNGQGGLSETQYF.

The chain has TRBV29-1 and TRBJ2-1; D ambiguous. Germline V lookup: CDR1 SQVTM, CDR2 ANQGSEA. The ends were cut back, 1 base at V and 4 bases at J, with 8 bases in the middle. The length of the CDR3 is 13 residues. The CDR3, as DNA: TGCAGCGTTGAAGTCTCCGCTTACAATGAGCAGTTCTTC. Amino acid sequence: CSVEVSAYNEQFF.